The present TCR beta chain was sequenced within a study of response to subunit inactivated influenza vaccine. Points on this clonotype: The antigen is not known.

The germline CDR1 and CDR2 sequences are SEHNR and FQNEAQ (reference sequence). The CDR3 extends over 15 amino acids. The V segment lost 5 bases and the J segment 5 bases; nucleotides outside the gene matches: 10. TCRdb used MiXCR to reprocess the RT-PCR reads, holding one entry per CDR3 protein. Among over 750,000 distinct CDR3 sequences, less than 25% were seen once, and the ten largest hold 10% to 13%. Whole-study results and caveats: With each seasonal influenza vaccination, the authors suggested, few new T cells are recruited.

The chain is built from TRBV7-9 and TRBJ2-3; 7 bases are shared with TRBD2. This TCR was recovered from a man aged 50-59 years who received an inactivated influenza vaccine. The sample in question was PBMCs from blood, obtained 5 days after vaccination. DNA for the CDR3: TGTGCCAGCAGCGGCGGGGCGGGAGAAGAAGATACGCAGTATTTT. Its translation is CASSGGAGEEDTQYF.